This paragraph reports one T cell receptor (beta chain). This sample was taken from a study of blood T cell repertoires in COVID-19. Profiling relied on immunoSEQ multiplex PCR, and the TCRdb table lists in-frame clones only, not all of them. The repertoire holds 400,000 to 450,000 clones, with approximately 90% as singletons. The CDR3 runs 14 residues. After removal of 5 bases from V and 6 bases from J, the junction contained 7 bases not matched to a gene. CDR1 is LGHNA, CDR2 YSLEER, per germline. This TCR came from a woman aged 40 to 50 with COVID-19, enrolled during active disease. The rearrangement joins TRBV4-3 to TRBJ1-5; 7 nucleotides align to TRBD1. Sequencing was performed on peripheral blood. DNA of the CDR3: TGCGCCAGCAGCACGGAGACAGGGCTTCAGCCCCAGCATTTT. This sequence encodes CASSTETGLQPQHF.